The rows below give T cell receptor beta chains drawn from one sample of a study of T cell changes during pregnancy in multiple sclerosis. Measured with immunoSEQ multiplex PCR; TCRdb has only the in-frame clones, and not every one. Counted here are tens of thousands of clones, roughly 90% occurring once; the ten biggest clones make up less than 2%. Here the sequenced sample was peripheral blood, taken in the second trimester of pregnancy. These receptors were taken from a female donor with multiple sclerosis, enrolled in a pregnancy study. The CDR3 runs from the conserved cysteine through the conserved F or W. D genes are given only for firm matches. Clone size is given for some rows only: seen once, a few or many times, or a class if the clone is expanded.

clone_size	d_call	v_call	j_call	cdr3_aa	cdr3_nt
-	TRBD2	TRBV11-2	TRBJ2-3	CASSLAGLAGDTQYF	TGTGCCAGCAGCTTAGCGGGACTAGCGGGGGATACGCAGTATTTT
once	TRBD1	TRBV4-1	TRBJ2-1	CASSLGQVPNNEQFF	TGCGCCAGCAGCCTGGGACAGGTCCCCAACAATGAGCAGTTCTTC
few	TRBD1	TRBV7-9	TRBJ1-2	CASSRGTGKNYGYTF	TGTGCCAGCAGCCGAGGGACAGGGAAGAACTATGGCTACACCTTC
-	-	TRBV21-1	TRBJ2-7	CASSKMGVWVGGYEQYF	TGTGCCAGCAGCAAAATGGGGGTATGGGTAGGGGGCTACGAGCAGTACTTC
-	TRBD2	TRBV28	TRBJ2-3	CASSFRLAGPDTQYF	TGTGCCAGCAGTTTTAGGCTAGCGGGACCAGATACGCAGTATTTT
-	-	TRBV28	TRBJ2-7	CASTRQVVGEQYF	TGTGCCAGCACCCGACAGGTTGTGGGCGAGCAGTACTTC
-	-	TRBV5-1	TRBJ1-1	CASSLEDRNTEAFF	TGCGCCAGCAGCTTGGAGGACAGGAACACTGAAGCTTTCTTT
-	-	TRBV30	TRBJ2-3	CAWTGKTTDTQYF	TGTGCCTGGACAGGGAAAACTACAGATACGCAGTATTTT
-	TRBD2	TRBV6-4	TRBJ2-1	CASSDRPSGHNEQFF	TGTGCCAGCAGTGACCGGCCTAGCGGGCACAATGAGCAGTTCTTC
-	-	TRBV29-1	TRBJ2-3	CSVEDSGSTDTQYF	TGCAGCGTTGAAGATTCGGGGAGCACAGATACGCAGTATTTT
-	-	TRBV18	TRBJ1-1	CASSMIVGVNTEAFF	TGTGCCAGCTCAATGATTGTAGGGGTGAACACTGAAGCTTTCTTT
-	TRBD2	TRBV14	TRBJ2-5	CASSPLRGGRGQETQYF	TGTGCCAGCAGCCCCCTAAGGGGCGGGAGGGGCCAAGAGACCCAGTACTTC
-	-	TRBV7-6	TRBJ1-3	CASSLVGPSSGNTIYF	TGTGCCAGCAGCTTAGTGGGGCCGAGCTCTGGAAACACCATATATTTT
-	TRBD1	TRBV5-1	TRBJ2-3	CASSLFQGARDTQYF	TGCGCCAGCAGCTTGTTTCAGGGGGCGAGAGATACGCAGTATTTT
-	TRBD1	TRBV28	TRBJ1-3	CASSPPQGTVPTRRNTIYF	TGTGCCAGCAGTCCGCCACAGGGGACGGTCCCGACGAGAAGAAACACCATATATTTT
-	-	TRBV28	TRBJ1-1	CASSSRDGGVNTEAFF	TGTGCCAGCAGTTCCAGGGATGGAGGGGTGAACACTGAAGCTTTCTTT
-	TRBD1	TRBV27	TRBJ2-1	CASNNRGHEQFF	TGTGCCAGCAACAACAGGGGGCATGAGCAGTTCTTC
-	-	TRBV5-4	TRBJ2-1	CASSLDRGRSYNEQFF	TGTGCCAGCAGCTTGGATAGGGGCCGCTCCTACAATGAGCAGTTCTTC
-	TRBD1	TRBV9	TRBJ2-1	CASSVGGQGATEQFF	TGTGCCAGCAGCGTCGGGGGACAGGGGGCGACTGAGCAGTTCTTC
-	-	TRBV5-6	TRBJ2-1	CASSGQNSYNEQFF	TGTGCCAGCAGTGGACAGAACTCCTACAATGAGCAGTTCTTC
-	TRBD1	TRBV19	TRBJ1-6	CASSSLPGQEKNSPLHF	TGTGCCAGTAGTAGCCTCCCCGGACAGGAGAAGAATTCACCCCTCCACTTT
-	-	TRBV28	TRBJ1-2	CASSPPQATYGRYTF	TGTGCCAGCAGTCCCCCCCAGGCTACCTATGGTCGCTACACCTTC
-	TRBD2	TRBV29-1	TRBJ2-1	CSGEGGSEQFF	TGCAGCGGGGAAGGCGGGAGTGAGCAGTTCTTC